The next 30 T cell receptor beta chains were all read from a single sample in a study of neurological immune-mediated disorders. TCRdb passed the 5' RACE reads through MiXCR, listing each CDR3 protein once. Here the sample spans about 82,000 distinct CDR3 sequences, roughly 2.6% being singletons. Sequences were obtained from PBMCs. These receptors were taken from a woman aged 25 to 39 with multiple sclerosis.

This clonotype was recorded at least ten times. The gene calls are TRBV20-1 and TRBJ2-2, with 10 positions matching TRBD1. Germline values: CDR1 DFQATT, CDR2 SNEGSKA (reference sequence). This CDR3 comprises 15 residues. V lost 4 bases and J lost 6; bases outside the gene matches: 8. The CDR3 DNA sequence: TGCAGTGCTAAAACCGGGACAGGGGATTCCGGGGAGCTGTTTTTT. This translates into CSAKTGTGDSGELFF.

This clonotype was counted at least ten times. This rearrangement joins TRBV10-2 to TRBJ1-2; no definite D call. The germline V and J ends were trimmed by 5 bases and 6 bases, with 10 bases remaining between them. Germline values: CDR1 WSHSY, CDR2 SAAADI. The CDR3 runs to 12 residues. The CDR3 reads CASSPRGDGYTF. CDR3 coding DNA: TGCGCCAGCAGTCCTCGTGGGGATGGCTACACCTTC.

This clonotype was observed at least ten times. V usage is TRBV28 and J usage is TRBJ2-7; 9 bases agree with TRBD1. Germline values: CDR1 MDHEN, CDR2 SYDVKM. V lost 6 bases and J lost 10; bases outside the gene matches: 10. The CDR3 is 13 amino acids. The CDR3 nucleotides read TGTGCCAGCAGCTCGGGACAGGGTTCTCGACAGTACTTC. Amino acids: CASSSGQGSRQYF.

There are many counts of this clonotype. The chain employs TRBV7-2 and TRBJ2-5; D uncertain. V lost 5 bases and J lost 5, with 15 bases in between. This CDR3 spans 14 amino acids. Per germline, CDR1 SGHTA and CDR2 FQGNSA. CDR3 DNA: TGTGCCAGCAGCCCCTTCCAGGACGGGGAGACCCAGTACTTC. This gives the protein CASSPFQDGETQYF. Drawing the rest from reference TRBV7-2 and TRBJ2-5, the complete variable domain is GAGVSQSPSNKVTEKGKDVELRCDPISGHTALYWYRQSLGQGLEFLIYFQGNSAPDKSGLPSDRFSAERTGGSVSTLTIQRTQQEDSAVYLCASSPFQDGETQYFGPGTRLLVL.

This clonotype was observed many times. CDR3 nucleotide sequence: TGTGCCATAGACAGCCCCTCCTACAATGAGCAGTTCTTC. This sequence encodes CAIDSPSYNEQFF. The chain couples TRBV2 to TRBJ2-1, with D possibly being TRBD1 (5 bases). Germline assignment: CDR1 SNHLY and CDR2 FYNNEI. The V end was cut by 10 bases, the J end by 0 bases, with 10 bases between. This CDR3 comprises 13 residues.

The table lists this clonotype with many counts. The V and J genes are TRBV5-6 and TRBJ1-5; 7 bases fit TRBD1. Trimming cost V 2 bases and J 0 bases; bases outside gene matches: 5. The CDR3 contains 16 residues. In germline, CDR1 is SGHDT, CDR2 YYEEEE. CDR3 DNA sequence: TGTGCCAGCAGCTTAGGGACAGTTCTTAGCAATCAGCCCCAGCATTTT. Translating it yields CASSLGTVLSNQPQHF.

In its sample, this clonotype was seen many times. The rearrangement joins TRBV29-1 to TRBJ1-1; D remains unclear. This CDR3 is built from 13 residues. V was cut by 7 bases and J by 4 bases, with 16 bases left in between. Germline CDR1 and CDR2: SQVTM and ANQGSEA. CDR3: CSAGNLSPTEAFF. The CDR3 region has the DNA TGCAGCGCTGGCAACCTCTCCCCCACTGAAGCTTTCTTT.

This clonotype was recorded at least ten times. The chain links TRBV5-6 to TRBJ2-7; D possibly corresponds to TRBD2 (5 bases). V shed 4 bases and J shed 2 bases, with 16 bases lying between them. Germline assignment: CDR1 SGHDT and CDR2 YYEEEE. CDR3 length: 15 residues. The CDR3 nucleotides read TGTGCCAGCAGCCCAGGACGGGGAGTCCCCTACGAGCAGTACTTC. Protein: CASSPGRGVPYEQYF.

This clonotype occurred many times. The chain uses TRBV20-1 and TRBJ2-2, with 8 bases fitting TRBD2. Germline assignment: CDR1 DFQATT and CDR2 SNEGSKA (reference sequence). V trimming: 1 base; J trimming: 4 bases; junction bases outside the gene matches: 11. CDR3 length: 17 amino acids. CDR3 sequence: CSARGPAGGGVTGELFF. CDR3 DNA sequence: TGCAGTGCTAGAGGGCCGGCGGGAGGAGGGGTCACCGGGGAGCTGTTTTTT.

This clonotype was counted between two and nine times. Given a much more abundant clone one base away, this may be a read error. The J gene is TRBJ1-3, the V gene TRBV6-6, with 7 bases that match TRBD1. Germline V CDR1 and CDR2: MNHNY, SVGAGI (reference sequence). The CDR3 has 14 amino acids. DNA for the CDR3: TGTGCCAGCAGCGGGACAGTTTATGGAAAAACCATATATTTT. Amino acid sequence: CASSGTVYGKTIYF.

This clonotype has at least ten counts. This rearrangement joins TRBV6-5 to TRBJ2-7, with TRBD2 matching 9 bases. The CDR3 loop spans 16 amino acids. The ends lost 0 bases at V and 0 bases at J; junction bases unmatched: 3. CDR1 is MNHEY and CDR2 is SVGAGI in the germline V gene. CDR3 in DNA: TGTGCCAGCAGTTACTCTAGCGGGGGAAGCTCCTACGAGCAGTACTTC. Its protein is CASSYSSGGSSYEQYF.

This chain links TRBV2 with TRBJ2-3; 8 bases match TRBD2. This CDR3 has 16 residues. V was clipped by 4 bases and J by 7 bases; unmatched bases: 13. Germline V gene data show CDR1 as SNHLY and CDR2 as FYNNEI. The chain's CDR3 is CASSGMGAGVRYTQYF. The CDR3 DNA is TGTGCCAGCAGTGGCATGGGAGCGGGAGTGAGGTATACGCAGTATTTT.

This clonotype occurred many times. The chain combines TRBV9 with TRBJ2-2, with D possibly being TRBD2 (5 bases). The germline V and J ends were trimmed by 0 bases and 8 bases, with 17 bases remaining between them. The CDR3 length is 16 residues. CDR1 is SGDLS, CDR2 YYNGEE, per germline. The CDR3 loop is CASSVDEQMGGGELFF. The CDR3 DNA is TGTGCCAGCAGCGTAGATGAGCAGATGGGCGGGGGGGAGCTGTTTTTT.

This clonotype came up many times. The chain employs TRBV4-2 and TRBJ2-6, with TRBD1 as a possible D gene (5 bases). Germline values: CDR1 LGHNA, CDR2 YNFKEQ. V lost 4 bases to trimming and J lost 2 bases, with 12 bases between them. CDR3 length: 16 amino acids. This CDR3 is CASSPFSTAGANVLTF. DNA of the CDR3: TGTGCCAGCAGCCCCTTCTCGACAGCTGGGGCCAACGTCCTGACTTTC.

In this sample, this clonotype turned up a few times. The gene calls are TRBV11-2 and TRBJ1-1; 9 bases are a match to TRBD1. The CDR3 loop spans 15 amino acids. V lost 5 bases and J lost 5; bases outside the gene matches: 9. Germline V gives CDR1 SGHAT, CDR2 FQNNGV. For the CDR3, the DNA is TGTGCCAGCAGCCTCCAAGGGACAGGGAGGACTGAAGCTTTCTTT. It specifies CASSLQGTGRTEAFF. The full variable domain, completed using reference TRBV11-2 and TRBJ1-1, is EAGVAQSPRYKIIEKRQSVAFWCNPISGHATLYWYQQILGQGPKLLIQFQNNGVVDDSQLPKDRFSAERLKGVDSTLKIQPAKLEDSAVYLCASSLQGTGRTEAFFGQGTRLTVV.

This clonotype was seen at least ten times. This chain links TRBV5-5 with TRBJ2-3; TRBD2 matches 16 bases. This CDR3 has 16 amino acids. Germline V lookup: CDR1 SGHKS, CDR2 YYEKEE (reference sequence). The J segment lost 7 bases and the V segment lost 4 bases, leaving 6 bases of the junction unmatched. Written as DNA, the CDR3 is TGTGCCAGCAGCCCGGGACTAGCGGGAGGGATGAATACGCAGTATTTT. Translating it yields CASSPGLAGGMNTQYF.

This clonotype was counted many times. This chain connects TRBV27 to TRBJ2-2; tentatively, D is TRBD1 (6 bases). Germline CDR1 is MNHEY and CDR2 is SMNVEV (reference sequence). Between the trimmed V and J ends, which lost 3 bases and 5 bases, there was a span of 10 bases. The CDR3 loop spans 14 amino acids. CDR3 DNA sequence: TGTGCCAGCAGTTTCCAGGGGCGTACCGGGGAGCTGTTTTTT. Amino acid sequence: CASSFQGRTGELFF.

This clonotype appeared many times. The chain uses TRBV27 and TRBJ2-5, with 7 positions matching TRBD1. Losses at the gene ends were 3 bases for V and 5 bases for J; bases not matched to a gene: 6. CDR1 and CDR2 from the germline V gene are MNHEY and SMNVEV (reference sequence). The CDR3 is 14 residues long. CDR3 in DNA: TGTGCCAGCAGTTTGACAGGGCCCGGGGAGACCCAGTACTTC. It translates to CASSLTGPGETQYF.

This clonotype came up many times. J is TRBJ2-7 and V is TRBV5-6; D might be TRBD2 (5 bases). This CDR3 contains 12 residues. The germline CDR1 and CDR2 sequences are SGHDT and YYEEEE. With 3 bases removed from V and 5 bases from J, the gap between germline ends came to 9 bases. Here the CDR3 reads CASSSLEHEQYF. The CDR3 DNA follows: TGTGCCAGCAGCTCACTAGAACACGAGCAGTACTTC.

This clonotype was seen repeatedly, ten times or more. The chain joins TRBV12-3 or TRBV12-4 to TRBJ1-4, with TRBD1 matching 7 bases. With V trimmed by 6 bases and J by 8 bases, 9 bases remained unmatched. The CDR3 has 14 amino acids. CDR3 DNA: TGTGCCAGCAGCCTGAGGAGACAGGGAGAAAAACTGTTTTTT. As protein: CASSLRRQGEKLFF.

This clonotype was found many times. This chain links TRBV20-1 with TRBJ2-7, with 13 positions matching TRBD2. CDR1 and CDR2 (germline): DFQATT, SNEGSKA (reference sequence). With V trimmed by 6 bases and J by 0 bases, 8 bases remained unmatched. This CDR3 is built from 16 residues. CDR3 amino acids: CSARTSGSPFSYEQYF. The CDR3 DNA is TGCAGTGCGCGGACTAGCGGGAGTCCCTTCTCCTACGAGCAGTACTTC.

This clonotype was counted at least ten times. The chain has TRBV20-1 and TRBJ2-2, with 8 bases aligning to TRBD2. Trimming at V came to 5 bases and at J to 2 bases, leaving 4 bases not matched to a gene. Germline CDR1 DFQATT, CDR2 SNEGSKA (reference sequence). The CDR3 length is 14 residues. Here the CDR3 DNA reads TGCAGTGCTTTTAGCGGGATTAACACCGGGGAGCTGTTTTTT. This encodes CSAFSGINTGELFF.

This clonotype was recorded at least ten times. The gene calls are TRBV5-1 and TRBJ1-1; D call uncertain. Trimming removed 1 base from V and 1 base from J, with 8 bases in between. The CDR3 runs to 14 residues. Germline CDR1 reads SGHRS; CDR2 reads YFSETQ. CDR3 in DNA: TGCGCCAGCAGCTTGAGTCGGACGAACACTGAAGCTTTCTTT. Translated: CASSLSRTNTEAFF.

In this sample, this clonotype turned up a few times. V usage is TRBV20-1 and J usage is TRBJ1-1; 9 bases agree with TRBD1. The trim removed 5 bases at V and 4 bases at J, leaving 11 bases unmatched. From germline, CDR1 is DFQATT and CDR2 SNEGSKA (reference sequence). The CDR3 extends over 15 amino acids. The CDR3 is CSAAPGQGLGTEAFF. CDR3 nucleotides: TGCAGTGCTGCGCCGGGACAGGGTTTAGGCACTGAAGCTTTCTTT.

This clonotype occurred many times. Written as DNA, the CDR3 is TGCAGTGCCCTAACCACTGGAAACACCATATATTTT. Residues: CSALTTGNTIYF. This chain uses TRBV20-1 with TRBJ1-3; D uncertain. The CDR3 totals 12 residues. Between the trimmed V and J ends, which lost 6 bases and 2 bases, there was a span of 8 bases. Germline assignment: CDR1 DFQATT and CDR2 SNEGSKA (reference sequence).

This clonotype was picked up many times. V gene TRBV20-1 combines with J gene TRBJ2-1, with a weak D call TRBD2 (6 bases). The V gene's germline CDR1 is DFQATT and CDR2 SNEGSKA (reference sequence). Deletions cut 6 bases from V and 9 bases from J, with 18 bases between. The CDR3 contains 13 residues. The CDR3 here is CSAQPWGESEQFF. CDR3 sequence (DNA): TGCAGTGCACAGCCCTGGGGGGAAAGTGAGCAGTTCTTC.

This clonotype occurred many times. The chain joins TRBV30 to TRBJ1-2; D uncertain. Germline V gives CDR1 GTSNPN, CDR2 SVGIG (reference sequence). CDR3 length: 12 residues. The V end lost 0 bases, the J end lost 12 bases, and 14 bases lay between the germline ends. CDR3 protein: CAWSVRLNLHTF. Written as DNA, the CDR3 is TGTGCCTGGAGTGTACGTTTAAACCTCCACACCTTC. The variable domain in full, with the rest retrieved from reference TRBV30 and TRBJ1-2, is SQTIHQWPATLVQPVGSPLSLECTVEGTSNPNLYWYRQAAGRGLQLLFYSVGIGQISSEVPQNLSASRPQDRQFILSSKKLLLSDSGFYLCAWSVRLNLHTFGSGTRLTVV.

The sample holds many counts of this clonotype. The chain uses TRBV5-1 and TRBJ2-1; D remains ambiguous. CDR3 length: 13 amino acids. Between the trimmed V and J ends, which lost 4 bases and 5 bases, there was a span of 10 bases. From germline, CDR1 is SGHRS and CDR2 YFSETQ. This chain's CDR3 is CASSTGVNNEQFF. In nucleotides, the CDR3 is TGCGCCAGCAGCACTGGGGTAAACAATGAGCAGTTCTTC.

At least ten counts were recorded for this clonotype. This sequence joins TRBV24-1 and TRBJ1-2; D is uncertain. From germline, CDR1 is KGHDR and CDR2 SFDVKD. This CDR3 contains 14 residues. Trimming cost V 3 bases and J 3 bases, with 10 bases left between them. This chain's CDR3 is CATSDPESDYGYTF. The CDR3 DNA reads as TGTGCCACCAGTGATCCTGAAAGCGACTATGGCTACACCTTC.

This clonotype has at least ten counts. V gene TRBV5-1 combines with J gene TRBJ2-2; 7 bases line up with TRBD2. The CDR3 runs to 15 residues. In germline, CDR1 is SGHRS, CDR2 YFSETQ. J was trimmed by 3 bases and V by 2 bases; bases with no gene match: 4. Written as DNA, the CDR3 is TGCGCCAGCAGCTTCCGCGGGGGAGACACCGGGGAGCTGTTTTTT. Its protein is CASSFRGGDTGELFF.